This entry lists 30 T cell receptor beta chains sequenced from one sample in a study of T cells in narcolepsy. Libraries were prepared by immunoSEQ multiplex PCR; TCRdb keeps only in-frame clonotypes and omits some of them. The repertoire holds approximately 25,000 clones, with around three quarters as singletons. The sequenced sample was CD45RA- memory CD4+ T cells from PBMCs. All receptors derive from a human donor with narcolepsy.

This rearrangement joins TRBV30 to TRBJ1-3, with 7 bases fitting TRBD1. The germline V gene encodes CDR1 GTSNPN and CDR2 SVGIG (reference sequence). CDR3 size: 16 residues. J gave up 0 bases and V 2 bases, and 7 bases lay outside the gene matches. CDR3 residues: CAWSSATGTSGNTIYF. The CDR3 DNA reads as TGTGCCTGGAGTTCTGCGACAGGGACCTCTGGAAACACCATATATTTT.

The chain links TRBV10-1 to TRBJ1-1; 10 bases match TRBD1. After removal of 6 bases from V and 5 bases from J, the junction contained 6 bases not matched to a gene. CDR1 WNHNN and CDR2 SYGVQD come from the germline V gene (reference sequence). The CDR3 has 14 amino acids. The CDR3 DNA reads TGCGCCAGCAGCGCCGGGACAGGGGTGACTGAAGCTTTCTTT. As protein: CASSAGTGVTEAFF.

The rearrangement links TRBV30 to TRBJ1-5, with 8 bases matching TRBD1. From germline, CDR1 is GTSNPN and CDR2 SVGIG (reference sequence). There are 14 residues in the CDR3. The ends lost 1 base at V and 3 bases at J; junction bases unmatched: 2. Here the CDR3 reads CAWSADRANQPQHF. DNA for the CDR3: TGTGCCTGGAGTGCGGACAGGGCCAATCAGCCCCAGCATTTT.

The chain carries TRBV6-6 and TRBJ2-5; no reliable D call. V was trimmed by 6 bases and J by 3 bases, leaving 14 bases between them. Looked up from germline, CDR1 is MNHNY and CDR2 is SVGAGI (reference sequence). There are 14 residues in the CDR3. CDR3 bases: TGTGCCAGCAGACGCAGACTTTACAAAGAGACCCAGTACTTC. Encoded protein: CASRRRLYKETQYF.

V is TRBV11-3 and J is TRBJ2-5, with 10 nucleotides matching TRBD2. Germline CDR1 SGHNT, CDR2 YENEEA. CDR3 length: 16 amino acids. V trimming: 1 base; J trimming: 2 bases; junction bases outside the gene matches: 4. The chain's CDR3 is CASSLVGLAAQETQYF. The CDR3 nucleotides read TGTGCCAGCAGCTTAGTAGGACTAGCGGCTCAAGAGACCCAGTACTTC.

The V and J genes are TRBV19 and TRBJ1-5; 9 positions agree with TRBD1. Germline V gene lookup returns CDR1 LNHDA and CDR2 SQIVND (reference sequence). There are 15 residues in the CDR3. V trimming: 2 bases; J trimming: 6 bases; junction bases outside the gene matches: 5. For the CDR3, the DNA is TGTGCCAGTAGTATACTGGGACAGGGAGGTCAGCCCCAGCATTTT. This encodes CASSILGQGGQPQHF. The complete variable domain, with remaining parts taken from reference TRBV19 and TRBJ1-5, reads DGGITQSPKYLFRKEGQNVTLSCEQNLNHDAMYWYRQDPGQGLRLIYYSQIVNDFQKGDIAEGYSVSREKKESFPLTVTSAQKNPTAFYLCASSILGQGGQPQHFGDGTRLSIL.

The J gene is TRBJ1-5, the V gene TRBV29-1; D gene ambiguous. This CDR3 region has 12 residues. The V end lost 6 bases, the J end lost 5 bases, and 11 bases lay between the germline ends. Per germline, CDR1 SQVTM and CDR2 ANQGSEA. This CDR3 reads CSVGGMDQPQHF. The DNA of the CDR3 is TGCAGCGTCGGAGGGATGGATCAGCCCCAGCATTTT. Using reference TRBV29-1 and TRBJ1-5 for the parts outside the CDR3, the full variable domain is SAVISQKPSRDICQRGTSLTIQCQVDSQVTMMFWYRQQPGQSLTLIATANQGSEATYESGFVIDKFPISRPNLTFSTLTVSNMSPEDSSIYLCSVGGMDQPQHFGDGTRLSIL.

The CDR3 protein is CASSLTGLAGGTETQYF. CDR3 in DNA: TGTGCCAGCAGCTTGACAGGACTAGCGGGGGGAACAGAGACCCAGTACTTC. This chain joins TRBV5-6 and TRBJ2-5, with TRBD2 matching over 14 bases. The J segment lost 4 bases and the V segment lost 1 base, leaving 6 bases of the junction unmatched. The germline CDR1 and CDR2 sequences are SGHDT and YYEEEE. The CDR3 sequence is 17 residues long.

About this clone itself: In the same sample, other DNA sequences code for this CDR3. The V call is TRBV29-1, the J call TRBJ2-5; D is unclear. The CDR3 has 11 amino acids. Germline V CDR1 and CDR2: SQVTM, ANQGSEA. V was shortened by 4 bases and J by 2 bases, with 5 bases between the two germline ends. CDR3 in amino acids: CSVGVQETQYF. In nucleotides, the CDR3 is TGCAGCGTTGGGGTGCAAGAGACCCAGTACTTC.

The V gene is TRBV4-2, the J gene TRBJ2-1, with 7 bases matching TRBD2. CDR1 and CDR2 from the germline V gene are LGHNA and YNFKEQ. The J segment lost 2 bases and the V segment lost 0 bases, leaving 7 bases of the junction unmatched. The CDR3 is 17 amino acids. For the CDR3, the DNA is TGTGCCAGCAGCCAAGATCCCATGAGCGGGGCCTACAATGAGCAGTTCTTC. This codes for CASSQDPMSGAYNEQFF.

The rearrangement uses TRBV10-3 and TRBJ2-2; D gene ambiguous. Germline V gene lookup returns CDR1 ENHRY and CDR2 SYGVKD. The ends were cut back, 0 bases at V and 7 bases at J, with 6 bases in the middle. The length of the CDR3 is 13 residues. CDR3 residues: CAISESTGGELFF. The CDR3 DNA follows: TGTGCCATCAGTGAGTCGACTGGCGGGGAGCTGTTTTTT.

The V and J genes are TRBV28 and TRBJ1-2; no definite D call. Germline V gene sequence: CDR1 MDHEN, CDR2 SYDVKM. CDR3 length: 12 residues. Trimming removed 5 bases from V and 0 bases from J, with 4 bases in between. The CDR3: CASSTTNYGYTF. CDR3 bases: TGTGCCAGCAGTACGACTAACTATGGCTACACCTTC.

J is TRBJ2-1 and V is TRBV4-2; tentatively, D is TRBD2 (5 bases). Per the germline V gene, CDR1 is LGHNA and CDR2 is YNFKEQ. The V end lost 8 bases, the J end lost 0 bases, and 14 bases lay between the germline ends. The CDR3 consists of 15 residues. CDR3 loop: CASSQSGSSYNEQFF. As DNA, the CDR3 is TGTGCCAGCTCCCAAAGTGGGAGCTCCTACAATGAGCAGTTCTTC.

The chain joins TRBV7-9 to TRBJ2-2; 8 nucleotides match TRBD1. This CDR3 contains 16 residues. The trim removed 5 bases at V and 5 bases at J, leaving 10 bases unmatched. Germline assignment: CDR1 SEHNR and CDR2 FQNEAQ (reference sequence). CDR3 region: CASSHPRTGRTGELFF. CDR3 bases: TGTGCCAGCAGCCACCCACGGACAGGGCGGACCGGGGAGCTGTTTTTT.

This sequence joins TRBV19 and TRBJ2-2; D call uncertain. V was trimmed by 5 bases and J by 6 bases, leaving 13 bases between them. Germline V CDR1 and CDR2: LNHDA, SQIVND (reference sequence). The CDR3 has 14 residues. The CDR3 loop reads CASSAKRTAGELFF. The CDR3 DNA reads TGTGCCAGTAGTGCTAAACGGACGGCCGGGGAGCTGTTTTTT.

This chain joins TRBV4-2 and TRBJ1-2; 10 bases fit TRBD1. Germline-derived CDR1 and CDR2 are LGHNA and YNFKEQ. Trimming took 3 bases from V and 3 from J; bases not matched to a gene: 28. CDR3 size: 23 residues. The chain's CDR3 is CASSHLFGDRGRGGAGADYGYTF. CDR3 nucleotide sequence: TGTGCCAGCAGCCACCTCTTTGGGGACAGGGGCCGCGGAGGAGCCGGAGCGGACTATGGCTACACCTTC.

The rearrangement uses TRBV14 and TRBJ2-5, with 8 bases matching TRBD1. CDR3 length: 14 residues. Germline trimming cut 4 bases from V and 2 bases from J; bases unmatched to any gene: 3. CDR1 and CDR2 from the germline V gene are SGHDN and FVKESK. DNA for the CDR3: TGTGCCAGCAGCCGCAACAGGGGGCAAGAGACCCAGTACTTC. Translated: CASSRNRGQETQYF.

The DNA for the CDR3 is TGTGCCAGCAGCTTTAAACCGGGACAGGTGTTTATCTGGCAGGAAAAACTGTTTTTT. It is translated as CASSFKPGQVFIWQEKLFF. The chain uses TRBV7-9 and TRBJ1-4; 8 nucleotides line up with TRBD1. After removal of 3 bases from V and 8 bases from J, the junction contained 20 bases not matched to a gene. CDR1 and CDR2 (germline): SEHNR, FQNEAQ (reference sequence). The CDR3 is 19 amino acids. Using reference TRBV7-9 and TRBJ1-4 for the parts outside the CDR3, the full variable domain is DTGVSQNPRHKITKRGQNVTFRCDPISEHNRLYWYRQTLGQGPEFLTYFQNEAQLEKSRLLSDRFSAERPKGSFSTLEIQRTEQGDSAMYLCASSFKPGQVFIWQEKLFFGSGTQLSVL.

The chain recombines TRBV5-4 with TRBJ1-2; weak D call: TRBD1 (5 bases). V was shortened by 5 bases and J by 8 bases, with 22 bases between the two germline ends. The CDR3 has 15 residues. The V gene's germline CDR1 is SGHNT and CDR2 YYREEE (reference sequence). As DNA, the CDR3 is TGTGCCAGCAGGTCCCGACTGCTTGGGGCTGGAGGCTACACCTTC. As protein: CASRSRLLGAGGYTF.

The rearrangement joins TRBV4-1 to TRBJ2-5, with TRBD1 as a possible D gene (6 bases). Germline CDR1 reads MGHRA; CDR2 reads YSYEKL. The CDR3 sequence is 15 residues long. V was shortened by 0 bases and J by 2 bases, with 10 bases between the two germline ends. The CDR3 DNA reads as TGCGCCAGCAGCCAAGATTGGACAGCTCAAGAGACCCAGTACTTC. Translation: CASSQDWTAQETQYF.

In regard to this clone: Other DNA sequences in the sample encode the same CDR3. This rearrangement joins TRBV10-3 to TRBJ2-2, with 9 nucleotides matching TRBD2. The CDR3 contains 18 residues. Unmatched junction bases numbered 7, after V lost 0 bases and J lost 2 bases. Germline CDR1 is ENHRY and CDR2 is SYGVKD. CDR3 coding DNA: TGTGCCATCAGTGAGTCGGCCAGCGGGGGGTCCAACACCGGGGAGCTGTTTTTT. This encodes CAISESASGGSNTGELFF.

The genes are TRBV5-4 and TRBJ2-5; no reliable D call. Trimming left V 6 bases short and J 7 bases short, with 10 bases between. CDR1 is SGHNT, CDR2 YYREEE, per germline (reference sequence). CDR3 length: 11 amino acids. CDR3 residues: CASTNGATQYF. For the CDR3, the DNA is TGTGCCAGCACTAACGGTGCGACCCAGTACTTC.

This chain joins TRBV5-4 and TRBJ1-1; 9 nucleotides agree with TRBD1. This CDR3 region has 15 residues. V gave up 0 bases and J gave up 4 bases; unmatched junction bases: 4. Germline V lookup: CDR1 SGHNT, CDR2 YYREEE (reference sequence). CDR3 sequence: CASSLATGGFTEAFF. The DNA for the CDR3 is TGTGCCAGCAGCTTGGCGACAGGGGGGTTCACTGAAGCTTTCTTT.

The chain employs TRBV7-2 and TRBJ1-6; no definite D call. The germline V gene encodes CDR1 SGHTA and CDR2 FQGNSA. This CDR3 is built from 13 residues. V lost 3 bases and J 6 bases, leaving 6 bases between the germline ends. The CDR3 here is CASSLHLNSPLHF. CDR3 coding DNA: TGTGCCAGCAGCTTGCACCTTAATTCACCCCTCCACTTT.

CDR3 bases: TGTGCCAGCTCACCCGCGGACGTACGTGAGACCCAGTACTTC. Its translation is CASSPADVRETQYF. The chain links TRBV18 to TRBJ2-5; D unresolved. This CDR3 comprises 14 residues. Looked up from germline, CDR1 is KGHSH and CDR2 is LQKENI. Trimming removed 3 bases at V and 5 bases at J, with 13 bases between.

The chain carries TRBV27 and TRBJ1-6; no clear D gene. The CDR3 consists of 17 residues. Trimming left V 6 bases short and J 5 bases short, with 20 bases between. Per the germline V gene, CDR1 is MNHEY and CDR2 is SMNVEV (reference sequence). This chain's CDR3 is CASSLRPPRNDNSPLHF. In DNA, the CDR3 is TGTGCCAGCAGCCTAAGGCCCCCCAGGAATGATAATTCACCCCTCCACTTT.

V and J are TRBV19 and TRBJ2-7, with 11 bases that match TRBD1. The CDR3 loop spans 15 amino acids. CDR1 and CDR2 (germline): LNHDA, SQIVND (reference sequence). Trimming cost V 5 bases and J 5 bases; bases outside gene matches: 8. The CDR3 here is CASSLWTGGRDEQYF. The CDR3 DNA is TGTGCCAGTAGTCTTTGGACAGGGGGCAGGGACGAGCAGTACTTC.

As DNA, the CDR3 is TGTGCCAGCAGCGAGGGACTAGCGGGGGAAGAGACCCAGTACTTC. Protein sequence: CASSEGLAGEETQYF. The chain recombines TRBV21-1 with TRBJ2-5; TRBD2 is the table's D call and was not checked against the DNA. TRBV21-1 represents a pseudogene. CDR3 size: 15 residues.

V and J are TRBV5-6 and TRBJ2-6, with D perhaps matching TRBD2 (6 bases). V lost 3 bases and J lost 0, with 10 bases in between. This CDR3 has 16 amino acids. CDR1 SGHDT and CDR2 YYEEEE come from the germline V gene. This CDR3 reads CASSSEGYSGANVLTF. The DNA of the CDR3 is TGTGCCAGCAGCTCGGAGGGTTACTCTGGGGCCAACGTCCTGACTTTC.

V usage is TRBV5-1 and J usage is TRBJ2-7, with TRBD1 as a possible D gene (5 bases). Per the germline V gene, CDR1 is SGHRS and CDR2 is YFSETQ. There are 15 residues in the CDR3. Trimming took 0 bases from V and 7 from J, leaving 17 bases between them. This CDR3 reads CASSLEPRASGEQYF. CDR3 sequence (DNA): TGCGCCAGCAGCTTGGAACCCAGGGCATCTGGGGAGCAGTACTTC.